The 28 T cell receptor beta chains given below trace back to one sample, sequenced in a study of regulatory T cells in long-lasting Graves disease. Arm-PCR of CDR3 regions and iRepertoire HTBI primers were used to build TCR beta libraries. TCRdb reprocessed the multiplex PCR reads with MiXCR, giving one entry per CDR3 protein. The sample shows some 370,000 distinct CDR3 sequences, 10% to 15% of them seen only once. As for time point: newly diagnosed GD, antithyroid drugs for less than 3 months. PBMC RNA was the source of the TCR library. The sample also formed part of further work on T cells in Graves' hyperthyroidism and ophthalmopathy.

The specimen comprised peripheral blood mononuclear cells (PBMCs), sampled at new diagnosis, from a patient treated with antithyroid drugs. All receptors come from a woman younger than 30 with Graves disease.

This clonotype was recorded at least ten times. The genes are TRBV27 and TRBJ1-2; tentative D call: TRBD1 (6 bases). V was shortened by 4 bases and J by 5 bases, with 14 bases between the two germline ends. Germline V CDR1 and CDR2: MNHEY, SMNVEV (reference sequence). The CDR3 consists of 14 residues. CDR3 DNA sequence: TGTGCCAGCAGTTACACCGCGGGGGCTTATGGCTACACCTTC. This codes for CASSYTAGAYGYTF.

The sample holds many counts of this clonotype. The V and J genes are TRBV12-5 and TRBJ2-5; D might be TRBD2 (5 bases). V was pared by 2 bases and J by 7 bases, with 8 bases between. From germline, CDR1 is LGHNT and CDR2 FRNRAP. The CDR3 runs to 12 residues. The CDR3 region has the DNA TGTGCTAGTGGTTTGCCCCGGGGGACCCAGTACTTC. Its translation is CASGLPRGTQYF.

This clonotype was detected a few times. CDR3 region: CAWKGQLPTNEKLFF. The DNA for the CDR3 is TGTGCCTGGAAGGGTCAGTTACCAACTAATGAAAAACTGTTTTTT. This chain uses TRBV30 with TRBJ1-4; D is unresolved. Germline CDR1 GTSNPN, CDR2 SVGIG (reference sequence). V lost 4 bases and J lost 0, with 12 bases in between. The CDR3 has 15 residues.

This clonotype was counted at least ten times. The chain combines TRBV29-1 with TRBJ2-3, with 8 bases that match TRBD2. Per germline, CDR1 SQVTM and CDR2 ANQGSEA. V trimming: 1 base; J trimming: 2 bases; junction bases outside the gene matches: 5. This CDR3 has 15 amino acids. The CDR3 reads CSVEAGLGNTDTQYF. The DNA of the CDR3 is TGCAGCGTTGAAGCGGGACTAGGAAACACAGATACGCAGTATTTT.

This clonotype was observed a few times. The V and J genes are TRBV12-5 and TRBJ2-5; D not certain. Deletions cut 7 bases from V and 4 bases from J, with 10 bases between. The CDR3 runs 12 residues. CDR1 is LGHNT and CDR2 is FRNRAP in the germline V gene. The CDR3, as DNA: TGTGCTAGTGTCCTCACGGGAGAGACCCAGTACTTC. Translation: CASVLTGETQYF. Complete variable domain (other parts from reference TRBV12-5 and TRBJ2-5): DARVTQTPRHKVTEMGQEVTMRCQPILGHNTVFWYRQTMMQGLELLAYFRNRAPLDDSGMPKDRFSAEMPDATLATLKIQPSEPRDSAVYFCASVLTGETQYFGPGTRLLVL.

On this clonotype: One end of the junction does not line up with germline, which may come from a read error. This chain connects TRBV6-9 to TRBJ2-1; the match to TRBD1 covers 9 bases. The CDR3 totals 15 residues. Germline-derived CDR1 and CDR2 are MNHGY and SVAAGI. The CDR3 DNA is TGCGCCAGCAGTTTCGACAGGGGGGCTTTGTGTGAGCAGTTCTTC. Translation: CASSFDRGALCEQFF.

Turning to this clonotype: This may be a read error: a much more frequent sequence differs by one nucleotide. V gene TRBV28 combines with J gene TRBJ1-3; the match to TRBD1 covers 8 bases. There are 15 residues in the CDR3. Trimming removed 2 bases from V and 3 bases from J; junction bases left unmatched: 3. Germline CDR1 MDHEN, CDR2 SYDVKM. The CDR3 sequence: CASSLGGTGGNTIYF. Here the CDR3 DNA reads TGTGCCAGCAGTTTAGGCGGGACAGGTGGAAACACCATATATTTT.

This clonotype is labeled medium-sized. The CDR3 protein is CSATEGETPELGVYEQYF. The CDR3 coding sequence is TGCAGTGCTACCGAGGGGGAGACTCCAGAGCTTGGCGTCTACGAGCAGTACTTC. The chain is built from TRBV20-1 and TRBJ2-7; the D gene is possibly TRBD1 (6 bases). The germline gives CDR1 DFQATT, CDR2 SNEGSKA (reference sequence). Trimming pared 4 bases from V and 3 bases from J, leaving 28 bases between. The CDR3 extends over 18 amino acids.

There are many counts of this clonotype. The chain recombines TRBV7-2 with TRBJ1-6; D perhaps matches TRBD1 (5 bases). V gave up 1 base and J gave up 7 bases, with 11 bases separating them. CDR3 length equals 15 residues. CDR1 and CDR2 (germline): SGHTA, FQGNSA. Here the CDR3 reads CASSLGPGVNSPLHF. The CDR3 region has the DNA TGTGCCAGCAGCTTAGGGCCGGGGGTGAATTCACCCCTCCACTTT.

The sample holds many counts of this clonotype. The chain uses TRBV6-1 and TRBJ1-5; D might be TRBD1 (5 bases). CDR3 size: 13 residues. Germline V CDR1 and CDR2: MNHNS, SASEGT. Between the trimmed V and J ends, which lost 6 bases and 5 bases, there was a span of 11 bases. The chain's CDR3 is CASREDNYQPQHF. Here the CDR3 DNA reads TGTGCCAGCAGGGAGGACAACTATCAGCCCCAGCATTTT.

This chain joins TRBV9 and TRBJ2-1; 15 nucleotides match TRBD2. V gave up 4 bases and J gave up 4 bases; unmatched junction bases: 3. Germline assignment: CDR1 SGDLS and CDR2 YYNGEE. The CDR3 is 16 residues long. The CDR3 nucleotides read TGTGCCAGCAGCACGGGACTAGCGGGGGGTTACAATGAGCAGTTCTTC. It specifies CASSTGLAGGYNEQFF.

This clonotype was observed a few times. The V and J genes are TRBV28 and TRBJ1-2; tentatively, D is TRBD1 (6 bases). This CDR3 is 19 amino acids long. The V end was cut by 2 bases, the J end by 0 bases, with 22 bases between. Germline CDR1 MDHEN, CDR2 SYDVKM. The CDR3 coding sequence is TGTGCCAGCAGTTTAAGCCCCCTAGGGGGGTACCGAGCTAACTATGGCTACACCTTC. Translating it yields CASSLSPLGGYRANYGYTF.

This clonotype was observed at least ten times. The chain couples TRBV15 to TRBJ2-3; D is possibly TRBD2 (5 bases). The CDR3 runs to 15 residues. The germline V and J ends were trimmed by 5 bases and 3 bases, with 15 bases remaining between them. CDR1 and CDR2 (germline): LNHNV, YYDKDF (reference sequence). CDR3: CATSRAVLGTDTQYF. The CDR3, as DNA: TGTGCCACCAGCCGAGCGGTACTAGGGACAGATACGCAGTATTTT.

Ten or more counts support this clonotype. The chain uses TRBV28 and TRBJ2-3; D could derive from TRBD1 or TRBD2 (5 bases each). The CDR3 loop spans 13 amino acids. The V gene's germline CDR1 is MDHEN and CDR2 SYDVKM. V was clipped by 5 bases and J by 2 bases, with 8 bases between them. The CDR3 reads CASSGGYTDTQYF. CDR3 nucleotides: TGTGCCAGCAGTGGGGGATACACAGATACGCAGTATTTT. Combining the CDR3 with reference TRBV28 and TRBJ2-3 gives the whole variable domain DVKVTQSSRYLVKRTGEKVFLECVQDMDHENMFWYRQDPGLGLRLIYFSYDVKMKEKGDIPEGYSVSREKKERFSLILESASTNQTSMYLCASSGGYTDTQYFGPGTRLTVL.

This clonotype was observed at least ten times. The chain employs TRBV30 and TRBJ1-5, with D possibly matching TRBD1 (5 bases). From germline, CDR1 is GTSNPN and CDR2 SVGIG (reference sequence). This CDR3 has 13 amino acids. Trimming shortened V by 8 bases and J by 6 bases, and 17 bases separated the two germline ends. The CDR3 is CAAQAGGGQPQHF. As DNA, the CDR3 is TGTGCCGCTCAGGCGGGGGGGGGTCAGCCCCAGCATTTT.

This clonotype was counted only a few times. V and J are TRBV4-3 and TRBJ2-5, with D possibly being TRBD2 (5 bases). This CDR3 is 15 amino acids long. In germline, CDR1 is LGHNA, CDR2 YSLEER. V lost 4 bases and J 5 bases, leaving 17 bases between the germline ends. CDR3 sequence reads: CASSRRTGVGETQYF. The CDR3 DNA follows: TGCGCCAGCAGCCGAAGGACTGGAGTTGGGGAGACCCAGTACTTC.

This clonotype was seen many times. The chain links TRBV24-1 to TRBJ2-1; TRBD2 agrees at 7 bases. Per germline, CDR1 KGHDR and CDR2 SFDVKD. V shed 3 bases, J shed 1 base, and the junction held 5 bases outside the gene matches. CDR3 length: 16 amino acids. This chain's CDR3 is CATSDRGGRSYNEQFF. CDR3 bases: TGTGCCACCAGTGATCGCGGGGGAAGGTCCTACAATGAGCAGTTCTTC.

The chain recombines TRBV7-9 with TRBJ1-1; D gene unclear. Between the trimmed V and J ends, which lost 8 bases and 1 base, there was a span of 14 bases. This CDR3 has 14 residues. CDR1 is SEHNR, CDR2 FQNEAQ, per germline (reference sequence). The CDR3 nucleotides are TGTGCCAGCCGAAGCGGCCAGCGGAACACTGAAGCTTTCTTT. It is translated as CASRSGQRNTEAFF.

CDR3 nucleotides: TGCAGTGCTGGGGTTCTATCCCAGTCGGATGAGCAGTTCTTC. Amino acids: CSAGVLSQSDEQFF. This rearrangement joins TRBV20-1 to TRBJ2-1; D remains unclear. This CDR3 comprises 14 residues. V lost 5 bases and J 8 bases, leaving 19 bases between the germline ends. CDR1 is DFQATT and CDR2 is SNEGSKA in the germline V gene (reference sequence).

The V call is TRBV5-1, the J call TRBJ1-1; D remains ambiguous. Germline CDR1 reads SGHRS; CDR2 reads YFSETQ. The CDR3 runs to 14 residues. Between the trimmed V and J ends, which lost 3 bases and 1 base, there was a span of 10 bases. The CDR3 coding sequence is TGCGCCAGCAGCTCAGGTTGGGCGAACACTGAAGCTTTCTTT. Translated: CASSSGWANTEAFF.

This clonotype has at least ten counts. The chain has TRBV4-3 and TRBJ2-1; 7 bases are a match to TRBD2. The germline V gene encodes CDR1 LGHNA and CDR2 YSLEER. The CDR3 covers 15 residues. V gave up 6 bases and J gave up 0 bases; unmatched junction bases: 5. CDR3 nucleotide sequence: TGCGCCAGCAGGACAGCGGGGAGCTCCTACAATGAGCAGTTCTTC. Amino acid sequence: CASRTAGSSYNEQFF.

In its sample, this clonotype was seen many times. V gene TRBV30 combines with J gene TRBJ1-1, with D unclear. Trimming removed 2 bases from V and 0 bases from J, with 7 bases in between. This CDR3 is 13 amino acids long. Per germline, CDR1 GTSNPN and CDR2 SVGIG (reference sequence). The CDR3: CAWSPGMNTEAFF. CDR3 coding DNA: TGTGCCTGGAGTCCTGGGATGAACACTGAAGCTTTCTTT.

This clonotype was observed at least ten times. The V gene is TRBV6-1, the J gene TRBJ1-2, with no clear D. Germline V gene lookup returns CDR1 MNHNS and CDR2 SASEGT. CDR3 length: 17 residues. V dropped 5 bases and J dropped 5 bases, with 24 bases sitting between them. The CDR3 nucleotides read TGTGCCAGCAGTCCGCATGGGTTTGAGAGAAAGAATTATGGCTACACCTTC. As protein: CASSPHGFERKNYGYTF.

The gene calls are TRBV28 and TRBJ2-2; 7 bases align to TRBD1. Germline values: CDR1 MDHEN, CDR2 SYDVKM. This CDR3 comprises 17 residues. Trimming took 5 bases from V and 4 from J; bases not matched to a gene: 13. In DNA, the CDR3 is TGTGCCAGCAGTACACGACAGGGTGGCATTGGCACCGGGGAGCTGTTTTTT. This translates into CASSTRQGGIGTGELFF. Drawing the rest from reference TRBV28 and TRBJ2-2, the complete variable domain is DVKVTQSSRYLVKRTGEKVFLECVQDMDHENMFWYRQDPGLGLRLIYFSYDVKMKEKGDIPEGYSVSREKKERFSLILESASTNQTSMYLCASSTRQGGIGTGELFFGEGSRLTVL.

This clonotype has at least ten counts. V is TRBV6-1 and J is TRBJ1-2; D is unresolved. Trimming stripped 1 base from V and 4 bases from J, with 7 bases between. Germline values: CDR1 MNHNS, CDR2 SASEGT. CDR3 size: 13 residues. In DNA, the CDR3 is TGTGCCAGCAGTGAAGGGGAGGGCTATGGCTACACCTTC. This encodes CASSEGEGYGYTF.

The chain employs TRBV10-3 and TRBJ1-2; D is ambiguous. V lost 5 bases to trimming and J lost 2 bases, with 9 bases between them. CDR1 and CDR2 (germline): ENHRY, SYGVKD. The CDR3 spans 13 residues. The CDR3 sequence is CAISTPSNYGYTF. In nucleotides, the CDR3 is TGTGCCATCAGTACCCCCAGCAACTATGGCTACACCTTC.

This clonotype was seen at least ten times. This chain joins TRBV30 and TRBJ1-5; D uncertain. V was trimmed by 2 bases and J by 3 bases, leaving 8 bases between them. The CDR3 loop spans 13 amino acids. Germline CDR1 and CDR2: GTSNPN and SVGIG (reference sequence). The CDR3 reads CAWSHRSNQPQHF. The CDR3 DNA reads TGTGCCTGGAGTCACCGATCCAATCAGCCCCAGCATTTT.

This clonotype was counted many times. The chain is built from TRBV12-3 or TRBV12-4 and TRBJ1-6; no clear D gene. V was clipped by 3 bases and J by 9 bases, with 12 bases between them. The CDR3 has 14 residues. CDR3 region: CASSLAPAGSPLHF. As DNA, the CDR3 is TGTGCCAGCAGTTTGGCCCCCGCCGGTTCACCCCTCCACTTT.